This T cell receptor (beta chain) was recorded in a study of blood T cell repertoires in COVID-19. Background on the study: PBMCs, B-cell-depleted T cells, or T cells provided the cDNA or gDNA that made up the material.

The CDR3 spans 18 residues. Germline V CDR1 and CDR2: MNHNS, SASEGT. V dropped 1 base and J dropped 0 bases, with 13 bases sitting between them. Produced via immunoSEQ multiplex PCR; TCRdb's table is partial and in-frame only. The profile shows about 350,000 clones, more than 85% of them singletons. The V and J genes are TRBV6-1 and TRBJ1-6; D gene unclear. Sequences were obtained from PBMCs or T cells enriched from blood (not recorded which). This TCR came from a woman aged 25 to 39 who had recovered from COVID-19. In DNA form, the CDR3 reads TGTGCCAGCAGTGAAGGTCGGGTCCGGAGCTCCTATAATTCACCCCTCCACTTT. This translates into CASSEGRVRSSYNSPLHF.